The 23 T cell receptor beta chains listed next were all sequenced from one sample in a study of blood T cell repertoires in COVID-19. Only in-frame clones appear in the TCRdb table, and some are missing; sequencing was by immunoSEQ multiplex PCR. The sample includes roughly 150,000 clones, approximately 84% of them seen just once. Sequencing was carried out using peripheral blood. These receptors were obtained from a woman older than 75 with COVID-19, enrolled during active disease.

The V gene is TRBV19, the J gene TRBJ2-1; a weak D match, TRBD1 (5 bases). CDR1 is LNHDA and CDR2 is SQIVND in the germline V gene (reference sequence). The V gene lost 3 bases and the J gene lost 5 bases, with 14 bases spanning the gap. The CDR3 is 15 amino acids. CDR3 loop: CASSIRTTPDNEQFF. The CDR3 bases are TGTGCCAGTAGTATTAGGACAACCCCGGACAATGAGCAGTTCTTC.

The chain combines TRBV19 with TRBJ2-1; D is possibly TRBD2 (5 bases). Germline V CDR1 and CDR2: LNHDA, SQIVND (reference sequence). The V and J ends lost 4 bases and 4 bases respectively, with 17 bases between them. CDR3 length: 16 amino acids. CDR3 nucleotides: TGTGCCAGTAGTACCAACGCCGGGATCTATTACAATGAGCAGTTCTTC. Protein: CASSTNAGIYYNEQFF.

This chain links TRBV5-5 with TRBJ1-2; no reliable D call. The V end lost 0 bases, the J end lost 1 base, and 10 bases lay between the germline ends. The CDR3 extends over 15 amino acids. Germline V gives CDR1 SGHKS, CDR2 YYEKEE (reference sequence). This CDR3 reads CASSLATGSNYGYTF. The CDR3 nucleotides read TGTGCCAGCAGCTTGGCTACGGGGAGTAACTATGGCTACACCTTC.

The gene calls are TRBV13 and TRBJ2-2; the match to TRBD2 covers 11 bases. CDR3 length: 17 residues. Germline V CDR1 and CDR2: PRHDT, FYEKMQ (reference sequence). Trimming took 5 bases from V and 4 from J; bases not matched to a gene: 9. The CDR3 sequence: CASSGAGTSGFTGELFF. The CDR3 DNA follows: TGTGCCAGCAGCGGGGCCGGGACTAGCGGCTTCACCGGGGAGCTGTTTTTT.

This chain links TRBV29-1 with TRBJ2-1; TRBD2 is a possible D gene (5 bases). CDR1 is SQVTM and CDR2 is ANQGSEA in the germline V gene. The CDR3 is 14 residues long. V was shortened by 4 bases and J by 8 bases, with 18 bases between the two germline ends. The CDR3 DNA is TGCAGCGTTGCAGGTAGCGCTTCGAGCGATGAGCAGTTCTTC. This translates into CSVAGSASSDEQFF.

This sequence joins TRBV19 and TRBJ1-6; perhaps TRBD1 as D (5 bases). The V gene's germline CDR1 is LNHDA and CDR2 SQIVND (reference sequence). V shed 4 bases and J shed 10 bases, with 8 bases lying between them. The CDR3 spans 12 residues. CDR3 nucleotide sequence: TGTGCCAGTAGTACAGGGTTCTCACCCCTCCACTTT. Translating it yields CASSTGFSPLHF.

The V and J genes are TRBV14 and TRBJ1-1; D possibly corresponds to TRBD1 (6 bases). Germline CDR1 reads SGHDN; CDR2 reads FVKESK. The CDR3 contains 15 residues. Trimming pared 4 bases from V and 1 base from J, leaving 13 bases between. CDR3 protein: CASSLQGHPNTEAFF. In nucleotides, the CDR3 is TGTGCCAGCAGCCTTCAGGGGCACCCGAACACTGAAGCTTTCTTT.

CDR3 DNA sequence: TGTGCCAGCAGGTCCCGGACAGTAGACGAGCAGTACTTC. Its translation: CASRSRTVDEQYF. The chain is built from TRBV2 and TRBJ2-7, with D perhaps TRBD1 (6 bases). CDR3 length equals 13 residues. Trimming cost V 6 bases and J 5 bases, with 14 bases left between them. CDR1 and CDR2 (germline): SNHLY, FYNNEI.

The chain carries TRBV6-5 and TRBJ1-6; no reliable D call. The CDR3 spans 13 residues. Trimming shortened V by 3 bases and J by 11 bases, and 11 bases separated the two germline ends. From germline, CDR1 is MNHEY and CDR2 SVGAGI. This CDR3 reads CASSYRAPPPLHF. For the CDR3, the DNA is TGTGCCAGCAGTTATCGCGCCCCCCCACCCCTCCACTTT.

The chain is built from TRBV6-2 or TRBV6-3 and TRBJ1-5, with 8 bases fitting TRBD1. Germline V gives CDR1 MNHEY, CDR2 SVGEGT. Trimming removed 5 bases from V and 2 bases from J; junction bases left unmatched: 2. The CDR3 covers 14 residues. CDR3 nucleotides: TGTGCCAGCAGTGGGACAGGCGGCAATCAGCCCCAGCATTTT. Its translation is CASSGTGGNQPQHF.

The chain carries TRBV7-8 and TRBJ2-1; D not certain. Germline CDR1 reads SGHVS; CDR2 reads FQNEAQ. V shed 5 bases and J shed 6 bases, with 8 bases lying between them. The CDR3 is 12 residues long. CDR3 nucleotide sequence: TGTGCCAGCAGCCTGAACATCAATGAGCAGTTCTTC. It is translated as CASSLNINEQFF.

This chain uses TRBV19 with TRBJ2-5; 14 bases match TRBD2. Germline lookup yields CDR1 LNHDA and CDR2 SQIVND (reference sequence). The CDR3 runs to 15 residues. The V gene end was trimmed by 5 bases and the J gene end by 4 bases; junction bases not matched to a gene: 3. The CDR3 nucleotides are TGTGCCAGTAGTGACGGACTAGCGGGAGGAGAGACCCAGTACTTC. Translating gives CASSDGLAGGETQYF. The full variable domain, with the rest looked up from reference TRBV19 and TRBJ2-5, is DGGITQSPKYLFRKEGQNVTLSCEQNLNHDAMYWYRQDPGQGLRLIYYSQIVNDFQKGDIAEGYSVSREKKESFPLTVTSAQKNPTAFYLCASSDGLAGGETQYFGPGTRLLVL.

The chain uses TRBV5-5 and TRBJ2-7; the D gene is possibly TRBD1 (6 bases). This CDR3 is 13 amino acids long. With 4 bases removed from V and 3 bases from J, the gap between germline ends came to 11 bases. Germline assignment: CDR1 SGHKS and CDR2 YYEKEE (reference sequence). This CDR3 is CASSRTGSYEQYF. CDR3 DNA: TGTGCCAGCAGCCGCACAGGGAGCTACGAGCAGTACTTC.

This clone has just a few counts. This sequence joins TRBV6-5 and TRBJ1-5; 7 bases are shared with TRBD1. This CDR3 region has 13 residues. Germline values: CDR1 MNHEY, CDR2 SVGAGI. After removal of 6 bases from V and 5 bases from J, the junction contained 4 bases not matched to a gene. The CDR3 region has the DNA TGTGCCAGCAGACTACAGGGGTATCAGCCCCAGCATTTT. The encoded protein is CASRLQGYQPQHF.

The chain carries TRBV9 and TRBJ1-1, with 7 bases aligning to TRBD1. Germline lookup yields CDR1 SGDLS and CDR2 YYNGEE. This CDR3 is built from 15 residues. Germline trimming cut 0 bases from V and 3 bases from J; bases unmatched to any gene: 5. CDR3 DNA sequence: TGTGCCAGCAGCGTAGAGGGGGCCGTAGACACTGAAGCTTTCTTT. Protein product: CASSVEGAVDTEAFF.

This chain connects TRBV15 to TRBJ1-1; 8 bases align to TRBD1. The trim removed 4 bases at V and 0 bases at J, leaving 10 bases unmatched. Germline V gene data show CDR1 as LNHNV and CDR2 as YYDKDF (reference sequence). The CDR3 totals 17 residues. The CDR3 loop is CATSINRGAEMNTEAFF. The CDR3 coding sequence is TGTGCCACCAGCATCAACAGGGGGGCGGAGATGAACACTGAAGCTTTCTTT.

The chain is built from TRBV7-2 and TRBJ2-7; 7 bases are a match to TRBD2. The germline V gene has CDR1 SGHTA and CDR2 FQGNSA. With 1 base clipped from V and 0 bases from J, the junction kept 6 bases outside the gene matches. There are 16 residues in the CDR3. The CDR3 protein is CASSLEIGGGSYEQYF. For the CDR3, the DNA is TGTGCCAGCAGCTTAGAGATAGGCGGGGGCTCCTACGAGCAGTACTTC.

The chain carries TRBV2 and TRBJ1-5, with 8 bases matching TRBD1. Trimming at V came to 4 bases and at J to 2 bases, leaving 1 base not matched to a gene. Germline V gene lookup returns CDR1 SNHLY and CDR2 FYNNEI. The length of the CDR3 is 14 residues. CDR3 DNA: TGTGCCAGCAGTGCGACAGGGGGCAATCAGCCCCAGCATTTT. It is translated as CASSATGGNQPQHF. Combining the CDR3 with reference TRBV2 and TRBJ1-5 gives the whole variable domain EPEVTQTPSHQVTQMGQEVILRCVPISNHLYFYWYRQILGQKVEFLVSFYNNEISEKSEIFDDQFSVERPDGSNFTLKIRSTKLEDSAMYFCASSATGGNQPQHFGDGTRLSIL.

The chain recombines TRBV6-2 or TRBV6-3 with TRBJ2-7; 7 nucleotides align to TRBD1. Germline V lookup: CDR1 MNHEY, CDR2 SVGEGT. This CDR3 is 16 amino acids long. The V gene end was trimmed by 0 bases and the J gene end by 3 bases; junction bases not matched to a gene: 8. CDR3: CASSYSTQGVNYEQYF. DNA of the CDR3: TGTGCCAGCAGTTACTCGACCCAGGGGGTCAACTACGAGCAGTACTTC.

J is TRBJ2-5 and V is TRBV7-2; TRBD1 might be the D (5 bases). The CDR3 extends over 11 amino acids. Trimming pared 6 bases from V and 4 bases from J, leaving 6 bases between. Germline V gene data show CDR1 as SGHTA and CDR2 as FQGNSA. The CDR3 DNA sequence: TGTGCCAGCAGAGGGGCAGAGACCCAGTACTTC. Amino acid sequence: CASRGAETQYF.

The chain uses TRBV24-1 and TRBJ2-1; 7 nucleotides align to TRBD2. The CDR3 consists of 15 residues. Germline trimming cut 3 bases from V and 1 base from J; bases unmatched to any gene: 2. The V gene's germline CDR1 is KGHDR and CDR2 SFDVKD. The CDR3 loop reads CATSDRGESYNEQFF. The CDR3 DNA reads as TGTGCCACCAGTGATCGGGGGGAGTCCTACAATGAGCAGTTCTTC.

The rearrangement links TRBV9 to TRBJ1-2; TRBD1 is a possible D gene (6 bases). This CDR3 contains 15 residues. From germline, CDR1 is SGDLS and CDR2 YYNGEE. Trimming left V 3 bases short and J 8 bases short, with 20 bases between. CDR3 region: CASSEDRWGSGGYTF. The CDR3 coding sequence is TGTGCCAGCAGCGAAGACAGGTGGGGGAGCGGCGGCTACACCTTC.

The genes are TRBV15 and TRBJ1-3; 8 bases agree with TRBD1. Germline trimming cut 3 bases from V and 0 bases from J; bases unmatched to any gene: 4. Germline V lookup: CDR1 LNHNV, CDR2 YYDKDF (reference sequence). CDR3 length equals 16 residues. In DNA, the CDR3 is TGTGCCACCAGCAGGGACAGGGCATACTCTGGAAACACCATATATTTT. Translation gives CATSRDRAYSGNTIYF.